This entry is about one T cell receptor (beta chain). Its antigen is as yet unknown. The method was immunoSEQ multiplex PCR; TCRdb's version includes in-frame clones alone and lacks a portion of them. There are 250,000 to 400,000 clones in the sample; 88% occur only once, and around 0.91% lies in the top ten. Trimming removed 4 bases from V and 6 bases from J, with 16 bases in between. From germline, CDR1 is SGHRS and CDR2 YFSETQ. The CDR3 contains 14 residues. These data are taken from a study of cytomegalovirus exposure and HLA in healthy donors. The wider study: In a later analysis, it was reported that the 110 or so validation repertoires had been produced on the same platform as the 550 to 700 repertoires belonging to the first cohort.

Points from the study as a whole: Both high specificity and high sensitivity reportedly marked the classifier's diagnosis of cytomegalovirus status. Three CMV-associated chains proved CMV antigen-specific in vitro.

This TCR derives from a man under 40 in good health and CMV-seronegative. The V gene is TRBV5-1, the J gene TRBJ1-2; maybe TRBD1 (5 bases). Sequenced material: PBMCs. This chain's CDR3 is CASSPLQGGNGYTF. CDR3 in DNA: TGCGCCAGCAGCCCCCTTCAGGGAGGGAATGGCTACACCTTC.